The next 22 T cell receptor beta chains were all read from a single sample in a study of blood T cell repertoires in COVID-19. Profiled with immunoSEQ multiplex PCR; TCRdb holds only in-frame clones, not every one. The sample holds tens of thousands of clones; 87% are singletons and the top ten take less than 7%. Sequenced sample: peripheral blood. These receptors all come from a woman aged 45-59 years with acute or convalescent COVID-19.

The chain combines TRBV2 with TRBJ2-1; D perhaps matches TRBD1 (6 bases). Per germline, CDR1 SNHLY and CDR2 FYNNEI. This CDR3 has 12 residues. Between the trimmed V and J ends, which lost 5 bases and 15 bases, there was a span of 17 bases. The CDR3 nucleotides read TGTGCCAGCAGTAGAACAGGGAAGGATCGGTTCTTC. It codes for CASSRTGKDRFF.

The chain's CDR3 is CASIPRQGASGNTIYF. The CDR3 DNA sequence: TGTGCCAGCATCCCTAGGCAGGGGGCTTCTGGAAACACCATATATTTT. The chain joins TRBV28 to TRBJ1-3, with 8 nucleotides matching TRBD1. J lost 1 base, V lost 7 bases, and 9 bases had no gene match. Per germline, CDR1 MDHEN and CDR2 SYDVKM. This CDR3 is 16 amino acids long.

The gene calls are TRBV11-2 and TRBJ2-1, with 8 bases fitting TRBD1. Germline lookup yields CDR1 SGHAT and CDR2 FQNNGV. With V trimmed by 5 bases and J by 9 bases, 12 bases remained unmatched. The CDR3 loop spans 15 amino acids. Here the CDR3 reads CASSVAGTGTSEQFF. In DNA form, the CDR3 reads TGTGCCAGCAGCGTCGCCGGGACAGGAACGAGTGAGCAGTTCTTC.

The V call is TRBV7-2, the J call TRBJ1-2; maybe TRBD1 (5 bases). Germline V gene sequence: CDR1 SGHTA, CDR2 FQGNSA. The CDR3 extends over 14 amino acids. Trimming took off 1 base at V and 14 bases at J, with 20 bases between the two ends. The CDR3 DNA is TGTGCCAGCAGCTTAGAGAGGACCGCCGGAGGGGATACCTTC. Protein: CASSLERTAGGDTF.

This rearrangement joins TRBV7-9 to TRBJ1-1, with D possibly matching TRBD1 (6 bases). The CDR3 consists of 13 residues. Germline loops: CDR1 SEHNR, CDR2 FQNEAQ (reference sequence). The ends were cut back, 6 bases at V and 5 bases at J, with 13 bases in the middle. CDR3 nucleotides: TGTGCCAGCAGGACCTTACAGGGAACTGAAGCTTTCTTT. Amino acid sequence: CASRTLQGTEAFF.

This chain connects TRBV4-1 to TRBJ2-2; TRBD2 matches at 10 bases. V trimming: 4 bases; J trimming: 3 bases; junction bases outside the gene matches: 5. The CDR3 is 16 amino acids. CDR1 and CDR2 (germline): MGHRA, YSYEKL. CDR3 protein: CASSLLAGEDTGELFF. CDR3 DNA sequence: TGCGCCAGCAGCCTGCTAGCGGGGGAGGACACCGGGGAGCTGTTTTTT.

The rearrangement links TRBV2 to TRBJ2-3; D not certain. The CDR3 loop spans 14 amino acids. V dropped 6 bases and J dropped 0 bases, with 10 bases sitting between them. CDR1 and CDR2 from the germline V gene are SNHLY and FYNNEI. CDR3 nucleotides: TGTGCCAGCAGCCCTACCCTTAGCACAGATACGCAGTATTTT. Its translation is CASSPTLSTDTQYF.

The CDR3 is CAWSSWGGSGYQPQHF. Written as DNA, the CDR3 is TGTGCCTGGAGTTCTTGGGGGGGCTCGGGTTATCAGCCCCAGCATTTT. J is TRBJ1-5 and V is TRBV30, with D perhaps TRBD1 (6 bases). The germline CDR1 and CDR2 sequences are GTSNPN and SVGIG (reference sequence). V was pared by 2 bases and J by 5 bases, with 19 bases between. The CDR3 runs to 16 residues.

This clone showed up just once. This chain links TRBV5-1 with TRBJ2-7; 11 bases are a match to TRBD1. V gave up 3 bases and J gave up 7 bases; unmatched junction bases: 6. CDR1 is SGHRS and CDR2 is YFSETQ in the germline V gene. The CDR3 runs 14 residues. The chain's CDR3 is CASSSSGTGGEQYF. The CDR3 DNA follows: TGCGCCAGCAGCTCGTCCGGGACAGGGGGAGAGCAGTACTTC.

This chain links TRBV11-1 with TRBJ2-7; TRBD1 might be the D (5 bases). CDR1 is SGHAT and CDR2 is FQDESV in the germline V gene (reference sequence). The CDR3 runs to 14 residues. Trimming removed 2 bases at V and 3 bases at J, with 11 bases between. The CDR3 here is CASSLQGLFYEQYF. CDR3 bases: TGTGCCAGCAGCTTACAGGGCTTGTTCTACGAGCAGTACTTC.

In this sample, this clone turned up a few times. The chain employs TRBV5-4 and TRBJ2-3, with 8 bases fitting TRBD1. Losses at the gene ends were 8 bases for V and 6 bases for J; bases not matched to a gene: 11. Looked up from germline, CDR1 is SGHNT and CDR2 is YYREEE (reference sequence). This CDR3 is 14 amino acids long. In DNA form, the CDR3 reads TGTGCCAGTCGACCAGGGGGCGCTAGGGATACGCAGTATTTT. Protein sequence: CASRPGGARDTQYF.

The rearrangement uses TRBV5-4 and TRBJ2-7; 7 nucleotides line up with TRBD2. This CDR3 spans 14 amino acids. Germline V CDR1 and CDR2: SGHNT, YYREEE (reference sequence). Trimming removed 4 bases from V and 5 bases from J; junction bases left unmatched: 9. The CDR3 DNA reads as TGTGCCAGCAGCCCAGGACTAGTCCCTCACGAGCAGTACTTC. Protein product: CASSPGLVPHEQYF.

This rearrangement joins TRBV7-2 to TRBJ1-6; possible D gene TRBD1, 5 bases. Germline assignment: CDR1 SGHTA and CDR2 FQGNSA. The length of the CDR3 is 17 residues. The V end lost 6 bases, the J end lost 10 bases, and 25 bases lay between the germline ends. Here the CDR3 DNA reads TGTGCCAGCAGTCTTTCTTGGGGCGGTGGGTTAGTCTCACCCCTCCACTTT. Amino acids: CASSLSWGGGLVSPLHF.

The chain carries TRBV27 and TRBJ1-1; D not certain. The CDR3 sequence is 14 residues long. Germline V CDR1 and CDR2: MNHEY, SMNVEV (reference sequence). V was shortened by 0 bases and J by 1 base, with 6 bases between the two germline ends. The CDR3 DNA reads TGTGCCAGCAGTTTATCGACAAGGAACACTGAAGCTTTCTTT. It translates to CASSLSTRNTEAFF.

The chain has TRBV5-1 and TRBJ1-3; 8 bases agree with TRBD1. Germline CDR1 and CDR2: SGHRS and YFSETQ. V shed 4 bases, J shed 4 bases, and the junction held 4 bases outside the gene matches. The CDR3 runs to 14 residues. The CDR3: CASSHGQGGNTIYF. CDR3 bases: TGCGCCAGCAGCCATGGACAGGGAGGAAACACCATATATTTT.

The chain employs TRBV2 and TRBJ1-5; 7 bases align to TRBD1. This CDR3 spans 17 amino acids. Losses at the gene ends were 6 bases for V and 5 bases for J; bases not matched to a gene: 16. Germline V gene sequence: CDR1 SNHLY, CDR2 FYNNEI. DNA of the CDR3: TGTGCCAGCAGCGACCCCGACAGGGAGACGGGTTATCAGCCCCAGCATTTT. Protein sequence: CASSDPDRETGYQPQHF.

The rearrangement links TRBV28 to TRBJ2-3; 7 bases fit TRBD2. There are 18 residues in the CDR3. Germline-derived CDR1 and CDR2 are MDHEN and SYDVKM. V was clipped by 6 bases and J by 0 bases; unmatched bases: 15. Written as DNA, the CDR3 is TGTGCCAGCAGCCGACTCCGGCTAGCGGATTCTAGCACAGATACGCAGTATTTT. It encodes CASSRLRLADSSTDTQYF.

The chain links TRBV4-3 to TRBJ2-1, with D possibly matching TRBD1 (5 bases). The V gene's germline CDR1 is LGHNA and CDR2 YSLEER. This CDR3 has 17 residues. V was trimmed by 0 bases and J by 3 bases, leaving 15 bases between them. The CDR3: CASSQDPDGASYNEQFF. The CDR3 nucleotides are TGCGCCAGCAGCCAAGATCCAGATGGGGCGAGCTACAATGAGCAGTTCTTC.

The gene calls are TRBV4-1 and TRBJ2-1; D is uncertain. CDR3 length: 12 residues. Germline CDR1 and CDR2: MGHRA and YSYEKL. Trimming took off 1 base at V and 9 bases at J, with 7 bases between the two ends. The CDR3 bases are TGCGCCAGCAGCCAAGGTTTCAGTGAGCAGTTCTTC. It is translated as CASSQGFSEQFF.

J is TRBJ1-6 and V is TRBV5-1; TRBD1 aligns across 8 bases. V shed 4 bases, J shed 10 bases, and the junction held 7 bases outside the gene matches. Germline CDR1 reads SGHRS; CDR2 reads YFSETQ. The CDR3 loop spans 14 amino acids. CDR3 protein: CASSPDREGSPLHF. For the CDR3, the DNA is TGCGCCAGCAGCCCGGACAGGGAAGGATCACCCCTCCACTTT.

The table lists this clone with a count of one. The chain carries TRBV7-2 and TRBJ2-2; 11 bases agree with TRBD1. Germline loops: CDR1 SGHTA, CDR2 FQGNSA. The V gene end was trimmed by 5 bases and the J gene end by 5 bases; junction bases not matched to a gene: 10. This CDR3 has 17 residues. The CDR3 DNA follows: TGTGCCAGCAGCAGAACGCCTGGACAGGGGGCAACCGGGGAGCTGTTTTTT. Its protein product is CASSRTPGQGATGELFF.

The rearrangement joins TRBV5-1 to TRBJ1-1, with D possibly being TRBD1 (6 bases). This CDR3 has 16 amino acids. The V and J ends lost 0 bases and 4 bases respectively, with 16 bases between them. Looked up from germline, CDR1 is SGHRS and CDR2 is YFSETQ. The CDR3 DNA follows: TGCGCCAGCAGCTTGGCCTCACTCCAGGGGTCCACTGAAGCTTTCTTT. It codes for CASSLASLQGSTEAFF.